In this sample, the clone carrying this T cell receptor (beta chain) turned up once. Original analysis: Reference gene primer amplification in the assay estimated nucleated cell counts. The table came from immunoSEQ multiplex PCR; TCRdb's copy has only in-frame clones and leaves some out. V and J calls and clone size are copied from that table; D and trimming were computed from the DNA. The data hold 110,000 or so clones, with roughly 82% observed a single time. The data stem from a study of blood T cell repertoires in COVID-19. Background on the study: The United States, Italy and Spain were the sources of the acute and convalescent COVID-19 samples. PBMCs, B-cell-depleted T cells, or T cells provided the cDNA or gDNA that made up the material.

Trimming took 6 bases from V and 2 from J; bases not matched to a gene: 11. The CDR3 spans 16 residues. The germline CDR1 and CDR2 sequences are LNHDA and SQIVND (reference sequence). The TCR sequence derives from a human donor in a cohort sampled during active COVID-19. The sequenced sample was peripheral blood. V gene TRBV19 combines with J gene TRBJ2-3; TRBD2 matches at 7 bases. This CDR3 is CASSSGTTSYTDTQYF. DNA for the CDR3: TGTGCCAGTAGCAGCGGGACTACCTCTTACACAGATACGCAGTATTTT. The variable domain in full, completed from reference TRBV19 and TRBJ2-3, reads DGGITQSPKYLFRKEGQNVTLSCEQNLNHDAMYWYRQDPGQGLRLIYYSQIVNDFQKGDIAEGYSVSREKKESFPLTVTSAQKNPTAFYLCASSSGTTSYTDTQYFGPGTRLTVL.